Listed here is a single T cell receptor (beta chain). The method was immunoSEQ multiplex PCR; TCRdb's version includes in-frame clones alone and lacks a portion of them. The data show about 160,000 clones, with roughly 90% seen just once and more than 3% held by the top ten. The sample originates from a study of T cell responses to AZD1222 COVID-19 vaccine. Specimen: peripheral blood, collected 28 days after the second AZD1222 dose. The receptor was isolated from an adult who received the AZD1222 COVID-19 vaccine.

The CDR3 sequence: CASSSFSQPQHF. The CDR3 DNA follows: TGTGCCAGCAGTTCATTTTCTCAGCCCCAGCATTTT. The V gene is TRBV12-3 or TRBV12-4, the J gene TRBJ1-5; no definite D call. Trimming shortened V by 4 bases and J by 6 bases, and 7 bases separated the two germline ends. The CDR3 is 12 residues long.